Below are 20 T cell receptor beta chains sequenced from a single sample in a study of monozygotic twins with inflammatory bowel disease. TCRdb reanalyzed the 5' RACE reads, giving one entry per CDR3 protein sequence and no DNA. In total, the table holds 400,000 to 500,000 distinct CDR3 sequences. Sequencing was done on a sample of blood. The receptor source for this set is a human donor with ulcerative colitis or Crohn's disease, or a healthy co-twin of an affected twin (not recorded which).

The chain combines TRBV6-1 with TRBJ1-2. This CDR3 is 12 amino acids long. Germline CDR1 MNHNS, CDR2 SASEGT. The CDR3: CASREVIYGYTF.

V is TRBV6-1 and J is TRBJ2-2. Germline V gene sequence: CDR1 MNHNS, CDR2 SASEGT. The CDR3 length is 14 residues. The CDR3 here is CASSEDPNTGELFF.

V gene TRBV10-3 combines with J gene TRBJ2-7. CDR1 is ENHRY, CDR2 SYGVKD, per germline. The CDR3 runs 14 residues. The CDR3 region is CAISESGDNYEQYF.

The chain uses TRBV4-3 and TRBJ2-5; there is no DNA to check the TCRdb D call of TRBD1. CDR1 is LGHNA, CDR2 YSLEER, per germline. The CDR3 consists of 13 residues. The CDR3 loop is CASSRDTQETQYF.

The chain joins TRBV24-1 to TRBJ1-4. The CDR3 loop spans 19 amino acids. CDR1 and CDR2 from the germline V gene are KGHDR and SFDVKD. This CDR3 reads CATSDATGGSPATNEKLFF.

The chain joins TRBV12-3 or TRBV12-4 to TRBJ2-3. This CDR3 is 15 amino acids long. CDR3 loop: CASRGFRSSTDTQYF.

CDR3 in amino acids: CASSQSRTTNEKLFF. The chain couples TRBV28 to TRBJ1-4. Per germline, CDR1 MDHEN and CDR2 SYDVKM. CDR3 length: 15 residues.

The chain links TRBV7-9 to TRBJ2-5; the TCRdb D gene call, TRBD1, has no DNA to confirm it. CDR1 is SEHNR and CDR2 is FQNEAQ in the germline V gene (reference sequence). The CDR3 has 16 amino acids. CDR3 region: CASSLDGGTGQETQYF.

The chain uses TRBV29-1 and TRBJ2-7; the TRBD1 assignment by TCRdb is unverifiable without DNA. The germline V gene has CDR1 SQVTM and CDR2 ANQGSEA. This CDR3 contains 12 residues. The CDR3 region is CSVEDRDVGQYF.

The chain joins TRBV3-1 to TRBJ2-7; as DNA is missing, the TRBD2 call by TCRdb cannot be tested. Per the germline V gene, CDR1 is LGHDT and CDR2 is YNNKEL (reference sequence). The CDR3 sequence is 16 residues long. CDR3: CASSQGPGTSSREQYF.

The chain recombines TRBV5-1 with TRBJ2-3; TCRdb names TRBD2, which stays unverified in the absence of DNA. Germline assignment: CDR1 SGHRS and CDR2 YFSETQ. The CDR3 consists of 17 residues. The CDR3: CASSYRQASGGPDTQYF.

The rearrangement joins TRBV5-6 to TRBJ2-3; the TCRdb D gene call, TRBD1, has no DNA to confirm it. The CDR3 covers 17 residues. Germline CDR1 and CDR2: SGHDT and YYEEEE. The chain's CDR3 is CASSFYPAGQGADTQYF.

The chain is built from TRBV3-1 and TRBJ1-5. CDR3 length: 14 residues. CDR1 LGHDT and CDR2 YNNKEL come from the germline V gene (reference sequence). The CDR3 spells CASSQDLTNQPQHF. Full variable domain (remainder filled in from reference TRBV3-1 and TRBJ1-5): DTAVSQTPKYLVTQMGNDKSIKCEQNLGHDTMYWYKQDSKKFLKIMFSYNNKELIINETVPNRFSPKSPDKAHLNLHINSLELGDSAVYFCASSQDLTNQPQHFGDGTRLSIL.

The rearrangement joins TRBV5-4 to TRBJ2-3; absent DNA, TCRdb's TRBD1 call cannot be checked. The CDR3 length is 15 residues. Germline values: CDR1 SGHNT, CDR2 YYREEE (reference sequence). CDR3 loop: CASSGDRANTDTQYF.

This chain joins TRBV20-1 and TRBJ2-4; TCRdb's assignment of TRBD1 cannot be checked, as there is no DNA. Germline V lookup: CDR1 DFQATT, CDR2 SNEGSKA (reference sequence). This CDR3 spans 19 amino acids. The chain's CDR3 is CSARESPAPFRVAKNIQYF.

This sequence joins TRBV27 and TRBJ2-2; TCRdb picks TRBD1, but there is no DNA to check that call. Germline CDR1 and CDR2: MNHEY and SMNVEV (reference sequence). The CDR3 has 16 amino acids. This CDR3 reads CASSLLQGMGTGELFF.

The V and J genes are TRBV7-2 and TRBJ2-1; TCRdb lists TRBD2, though no DNA is available to test this call. CDR3 length: 16 residues. The germline V gene has CDR1 SGHTA and CDR2 FQGNSA. The CDR3 is CASSLAGLAGDNEQFF.

CDR3 in amino acids: CASSLTSGLGETQYF. The chain employs TRBV7-2 and TRBJ2-5; there is no DNA to check the TCRdb D call of TRBD2. CDR1 is SGHTA, CDR2 FQGNSA, per germline. The CDR3 spans 15 residues.

The chain couples TRBV3-1 to TRBJ2-7; as DNA is missing, the TRBD2 call by TCRdb cannot be tested. Germline CDR1 is LGHDT and CDR2 is YNNKEL (reference sequence). CDR3 length: 16 residues. CDR3 sequence: CASSQPRLAETYEQYF.

The chain uses TRBV4-3 and TRBJ2-1; TCRdb gives TRBD2 as the D gene, but with no DNA this cannot be confirmed. The CDR3 covers 13 residues. Germline V gene sequence: CDR1 LGHNA, CDR2 YSLEER. The CDR3 sequence: CASSQAHGNEQFF.